This T cell receptor beta chain was retrieved from a study of vaccination and CD4 T cells after COVID-19. Points from the study as a whole: Spike mono-reactivity applied to 304 of 307 vaccine-specific clones detected in convalescent patients.

This clonotype appeared a few times. The antigen remains unidentified. This sample's time point: late sampling 161 to 241 days after vaccination in a few convalescent patients. The treatment was: 10-day PBMC culture with coronavirus spike peptide pools or control peptides (ViraFEST assay). Using peptide pools, antigen-specific T cells were expanded in ViraFEST before TCRs were sequenced. V trimming: 5 bases; J trimming: 6 bases; junction bases outside the gene matches: 15. CDR3 length equals 16 residues. The germline V gene encodes CDR1 MNHNS and CDR2 SASEGT. Once obtained from cultured CD4+ T cells, the DNA was sequenced using the Oncomine TCR Beta short-read assay. Genomic DNA was isolated from CD4+ T cells that had been cultured. In TCRdb, the PCR reads were re-called with MiXCR into one record per CDR3 protein. Of some 23,000 distinct CDR3 sequences listed, less than 35% are singletons.

The clonotype originates from a human donor who had recovered from COVID-19. The V call is TRBV6-1, the J call TRBJ2-7; TRBD1 matches at 8 bases. Sample: CD4+ T cells from blood, cultured in vitro, taken about 7 months after SARS-CoV-2 vaccination. The CDR3 DNA is TGTGCCAGCAGTCACGACCCTGGACAGGGATCGTCCGAGCAGTACTTC. It specifies CASSHDPGQGSSEQYF.